The clone carrying this TCR beta chain was observed a handful of times. Its antigen is as yet unknown. The record originates from a study of T cells after yellow fever vaccination. Germline-derived CDR1 and CDR2 are MDHEN and SYDVKM. The length of the CDR3 is 12 residues. V lost 4 bases to trimming and J lost 3 bases, with 3 bases between them. Template switching with 5'RACE generated the TCR cDNA and added a universal primer site and UMIs. A single record per CDR3 protein comes from TCRdb applying MiXCR to the 5' RACE reads. The sample lists under 200,000 distinct CDR3 sequences, approximately 6.7% occurring once. Notes on the study in general: Among primary-vaccination clones, most reappeared after the booster, at almost 98% for CD4 and 85% to 90% for CD8.

The sample consisted of CD4+ T cells sorted from PBMCs, taken 5 days after the first yellow fever vaccination. This chain links TRBV28 with TRBJ1-4; no clear D gene. The sequence came from a man aged 18 to 30 who received the YFV17D yellow fever vaccine. The CDR3 sequence is CASSYSNEKLFF. DNA of the CDR3: TGTGCCAGCAGTTATTCTAATGAAAAACTGTTTTTT. Based on the CDR3 plus reference TRBV28 and TRBJ1-4, the full variable domain is DVKVTQSSRYLVKRTGEKVFLECVQDMDHENMFWYRQDPGLGLRLIYFSYDVKMKEKGDIPEGYSVSREKKERFSLILESASTNQTSMYLCASSYSNEKLFFGSGTQLSVL.